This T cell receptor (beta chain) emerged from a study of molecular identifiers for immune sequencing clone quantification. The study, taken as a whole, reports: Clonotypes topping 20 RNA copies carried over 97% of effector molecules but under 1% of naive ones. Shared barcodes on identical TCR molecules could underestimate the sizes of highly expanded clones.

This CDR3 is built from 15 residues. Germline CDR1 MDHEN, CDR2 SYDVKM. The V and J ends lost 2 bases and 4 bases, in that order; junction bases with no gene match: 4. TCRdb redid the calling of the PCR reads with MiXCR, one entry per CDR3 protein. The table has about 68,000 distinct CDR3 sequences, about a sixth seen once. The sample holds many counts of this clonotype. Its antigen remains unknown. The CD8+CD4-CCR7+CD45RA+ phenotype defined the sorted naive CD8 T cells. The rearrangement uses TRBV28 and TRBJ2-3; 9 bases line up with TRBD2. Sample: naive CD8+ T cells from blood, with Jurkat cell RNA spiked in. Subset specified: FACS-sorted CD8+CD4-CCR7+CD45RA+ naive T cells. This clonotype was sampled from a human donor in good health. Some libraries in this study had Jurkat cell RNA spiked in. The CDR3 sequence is CASSLAGGLADTQYF. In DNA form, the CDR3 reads TGTGCCAGCAGTTTAGCGGGAGGGTTGGCAGATACGCAGTATTTT.